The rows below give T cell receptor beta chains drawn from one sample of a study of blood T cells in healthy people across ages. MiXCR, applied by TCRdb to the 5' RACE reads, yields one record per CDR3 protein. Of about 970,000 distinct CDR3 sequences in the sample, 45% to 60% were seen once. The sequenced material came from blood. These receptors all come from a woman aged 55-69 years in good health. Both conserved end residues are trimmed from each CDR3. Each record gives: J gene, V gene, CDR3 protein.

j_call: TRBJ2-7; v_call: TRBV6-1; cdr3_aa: ASSDRGLATSDGEQY
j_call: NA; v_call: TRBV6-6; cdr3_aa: ASSRADGTRYEQY
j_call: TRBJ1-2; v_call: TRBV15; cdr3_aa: ATSRDRSGYT
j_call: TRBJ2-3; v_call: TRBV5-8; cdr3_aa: ASSIPGEPTDTQY
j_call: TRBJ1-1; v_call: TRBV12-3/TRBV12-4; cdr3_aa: ASRRVMDGTEAF
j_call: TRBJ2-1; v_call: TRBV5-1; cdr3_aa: ASSLARQTGYNEQF
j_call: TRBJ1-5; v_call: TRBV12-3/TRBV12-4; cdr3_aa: ASSLTGKQQPQH
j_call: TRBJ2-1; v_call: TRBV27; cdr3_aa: ASSHDWSSYNEQF
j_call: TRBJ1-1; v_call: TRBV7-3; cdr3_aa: ASSVGSGNTEAF
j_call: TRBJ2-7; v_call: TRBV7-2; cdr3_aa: ASSYPSGRGLQY
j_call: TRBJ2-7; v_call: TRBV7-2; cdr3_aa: ASSFYGDYEQY
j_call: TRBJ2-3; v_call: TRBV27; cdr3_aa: ASSQRGGLADTQY
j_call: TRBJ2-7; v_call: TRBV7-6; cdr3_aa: ASSLYPSGTMGPYEQY
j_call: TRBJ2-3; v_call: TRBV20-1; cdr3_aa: SARVPPLAGLALTDTQY
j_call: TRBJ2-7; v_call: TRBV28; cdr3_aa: ASSTDNWPYEQY
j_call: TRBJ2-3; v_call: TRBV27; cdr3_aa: ASRPLAGEYTDTQY
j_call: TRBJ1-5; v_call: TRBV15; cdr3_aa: ATSPDQGLLNQPQH
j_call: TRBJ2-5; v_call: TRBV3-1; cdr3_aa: ASSHWSKETQY
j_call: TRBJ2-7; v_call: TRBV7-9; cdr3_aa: ARGTGGFPSLYEQY
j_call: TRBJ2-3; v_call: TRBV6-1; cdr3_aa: ASSETRQVLTQY
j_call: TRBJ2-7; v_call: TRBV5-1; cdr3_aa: ASSLSGTGGSYEQY
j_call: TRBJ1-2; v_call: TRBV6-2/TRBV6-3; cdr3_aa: ASSYRPGGYT
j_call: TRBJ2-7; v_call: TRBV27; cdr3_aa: ASSLWTETEQY
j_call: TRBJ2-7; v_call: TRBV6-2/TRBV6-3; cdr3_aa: ASSYATVTTYEQY
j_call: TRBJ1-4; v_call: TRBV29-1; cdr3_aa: SASDEKLF
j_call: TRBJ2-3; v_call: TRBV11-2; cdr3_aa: ASSFWRTDTQY
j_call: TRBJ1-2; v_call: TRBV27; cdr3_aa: ATKTGDYGYT
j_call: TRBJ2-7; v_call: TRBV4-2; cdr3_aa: ASSQGDYSYEQY
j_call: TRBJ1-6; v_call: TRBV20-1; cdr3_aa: SARDPVGSYNSPLH
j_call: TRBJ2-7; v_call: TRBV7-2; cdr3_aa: ASPFRRRGAEQY
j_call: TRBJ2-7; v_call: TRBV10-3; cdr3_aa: AISGGGSGSRLSYEQY
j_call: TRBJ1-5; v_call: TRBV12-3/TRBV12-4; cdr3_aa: ASRAGGDQPQH
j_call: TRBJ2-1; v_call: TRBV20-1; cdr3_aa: SARRGGEAYNEQF
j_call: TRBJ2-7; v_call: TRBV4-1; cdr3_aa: ASSHRDEQY
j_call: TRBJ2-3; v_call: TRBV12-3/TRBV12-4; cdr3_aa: ASSRGTTDTQY
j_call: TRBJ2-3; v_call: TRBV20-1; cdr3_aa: SARIPPGTDTQY
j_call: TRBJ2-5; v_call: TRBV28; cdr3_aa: AVTPSGLRETQY
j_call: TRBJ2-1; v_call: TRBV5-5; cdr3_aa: ASSLWLAGVQDEQF
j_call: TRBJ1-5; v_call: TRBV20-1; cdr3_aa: SARKGTGQNQPQH
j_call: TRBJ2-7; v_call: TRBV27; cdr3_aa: ASRSGLTYEQY
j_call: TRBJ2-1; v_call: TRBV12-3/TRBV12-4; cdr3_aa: ASSIRDRDNEQF
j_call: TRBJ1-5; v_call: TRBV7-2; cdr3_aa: ASSPDRVRPQH
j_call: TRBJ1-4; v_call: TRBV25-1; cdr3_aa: ASRSAGGRLGKLF
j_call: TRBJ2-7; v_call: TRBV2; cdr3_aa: ASSEGGSGLYEQY
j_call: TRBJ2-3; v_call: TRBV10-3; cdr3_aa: AIRGVAVTDTQY
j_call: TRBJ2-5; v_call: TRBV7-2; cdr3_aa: ASSLPPQETQY
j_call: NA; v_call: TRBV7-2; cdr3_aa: ASSLAASGTEQY
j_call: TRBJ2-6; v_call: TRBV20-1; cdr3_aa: SARGFGGGTKPDSGANVLT
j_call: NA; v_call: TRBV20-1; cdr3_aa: SARKGGGETQY
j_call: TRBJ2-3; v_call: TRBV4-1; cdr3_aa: ASSQEPGLAGDTQY
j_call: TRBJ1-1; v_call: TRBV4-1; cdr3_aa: ASSQARPFTGTRATEAF
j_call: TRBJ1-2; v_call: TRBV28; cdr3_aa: ASNPGRFLGAGYT
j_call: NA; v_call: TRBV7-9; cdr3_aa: ASSLGVGGDEQY
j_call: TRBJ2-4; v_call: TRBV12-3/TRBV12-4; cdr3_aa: ASSSTSGIGTKNIQY
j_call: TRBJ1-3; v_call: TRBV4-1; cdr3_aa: ASSQQGSGNTIY